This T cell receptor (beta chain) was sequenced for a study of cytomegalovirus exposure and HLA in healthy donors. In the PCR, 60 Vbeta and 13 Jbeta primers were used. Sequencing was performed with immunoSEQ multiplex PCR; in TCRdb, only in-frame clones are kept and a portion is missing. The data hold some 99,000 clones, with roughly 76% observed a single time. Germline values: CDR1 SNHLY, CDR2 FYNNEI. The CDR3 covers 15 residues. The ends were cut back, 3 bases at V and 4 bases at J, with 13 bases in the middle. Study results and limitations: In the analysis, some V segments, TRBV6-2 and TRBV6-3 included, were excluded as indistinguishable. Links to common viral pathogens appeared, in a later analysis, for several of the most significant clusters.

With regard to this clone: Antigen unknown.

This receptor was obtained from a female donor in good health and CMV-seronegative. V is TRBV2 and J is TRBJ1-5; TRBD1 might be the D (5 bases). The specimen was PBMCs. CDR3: CASSDGDSSNQPQHF. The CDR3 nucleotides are TGTGCCAGCAGTGACGGGGACTCCTCAAATCAGCCCCAGCATTTT. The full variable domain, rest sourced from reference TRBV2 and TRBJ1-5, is EPEVTQTPSHQVTQMGQEVILRCVPISNHLYFYWYRQILGQKVEFLVSFYNNEISEKSEIFDDQFSVERPDGSNFTLKIRSTKLEDSAMYFCASSDGDSSNQPQHFGDGTRLSIL.